Detailed here is one T cell receptor beta chain. Its antigen is currently unknown. This specimen comes from a study of radiotherapy plus CTLA-4 blockade in lung cancer. In the study overall: Among patients, over 15% showed objective responses, and about 31% had disease control. General study points: Peripheral blood showed expansion of tumor-derived TCR clones after radiotherapy and ipilimumab. Interferon-beta and early blood T cell clone dynamics reportedly predicted response best.

The germline V gene encodes CDR1 SGDLS and CDR2 YYNGEE. The CDR3 extends over 15 amino acids. V lost 4 bases, J lost 1 base, and 14 bases lay in between. Alongside CTLA-4 blockade with ipilimumab, patients with chemo-refractory metastatic non-small-cell lung cancer received focal radiation. Sequencing used immunoSEQ multiplex PCR; TCRdb keeps in-frame clones, though not all of them. The sample includes about 110,000 clones, about 85% of them seen just once. J is TRBJ1-1 and V is TRBV9, with a weak D call TRBD1 (6 bases). The receptor comes from a human donor with non-small cell lung cancer that progressed on radiotherapy plus ipilimumab. Some clones in this sample may be carry-over from other donors' samples. Specimen: peripheral blood, collected from a patient treated with radiotherapy plus ipilimumab. CDR3 amino acids: CASSTLQGENTEAFF. Here the CDR3 DNA reads TGTGCCAGCAGCACCCTACAGGGAGAGAACACTGAAGCTTTCTTT. The full variable domain, completed using reference TRBV9 and TRBJ1-1, is DSGVTQTPKHLITATGQRVTLRCSPRSGDLSVYWYQQSLDQGLQFLIQYYNGEERAKGNILERFSAQQFPDLHSELNLSSLELGDSALYFCASSTLQGENTEAFFGQGTRLTVV.